This is a list of T cell receptor beta chains from one sample in a study of shared clonotypes between healthy human individuals. The method was immunoSEQ multiplex PCR; TCRdb's version includes in-frame clones alone and lacks a portion of them. The sample has a few hundred thousand clones, roughly 79% seen once; the top ten hold around 11%. The sample comprised PBMCs. The receptors shown here come from a woman aged 40 to 50 in good health. Some clones in this sample may be carry-over from other donors' samples. CDR3s include the opening cysteine and the closing phenylalanine or tryptophan. The D gene is left open where the match is weak. The listing skips clone size in some rows; elsewhere it reads once, few, many or a size class.

D gene,V gene,J gene,clone size,CDR3 protein,CDR3 DNA
TRBD1,TRBV4-1,TRBJ1-1,few,CASSQYRGEAFF,TGCGCCAGCAGCCAATACAGGGGTGAAGCTTTCTTT
.,TRBV11-1,TRBJ1-1,.,CASSLVGGNTEAFF,TGTGCCAGCAGCTTAGTCGGGGGGAATACTGAAGCTTTCTTT
.,TRBV10-2,TRBJ2-3,.,CASSEIQGGTQYF,TGCGCCAGCAGTGAGATCCAAGGGGGTACGCAGTATTTT
TRBD1,TRBV4-3,TRBJ2-7,.,CASSHNRGEYEQHF,TGCGCCAGCAGCCATAACAGGGGGGAGTACGAGCAGCACTTC
.,TRBV14,TRBJ2-7,.,CASSQDLVGRYSYEQYF,TGTGCCAGCAGCCAAGATCTTGTGGGCCGATACTCCTACGAGCAGTACTTC
.,TRBV30,TRBJ1-3,.,CAWSVGSGNTIYF,TGTGCCTGGAGTGTGGGGTCTGGAAACACCATATATTTT
TRBD1,TRBV28,TRBJ2-5,.,CASRVQGAGETQYF,TGTGCCAGTAGAGTACAGGGGGCGGGTGAGACCCAGTACTTC
.,TRBV10-3,TRBJ2-3,.,CAIRGSGVTDTQYF,TGTGCCATCAGGGGTAGCGGAGTCACAGATACGCAGTATTTT
TRBD1,TRBV28,TRBJ2-7,.,CASRGRGLYEQYF,TGTGCCAGTCGGGGCAGGGGGCTTTACGAGCAGTACTTC
.,TRBV19,TRBJ1-1,many,CASSMRDRSKAFF,TGTGCCAGTAGTATGCGGGACCGCAGTAAAGCTTTCTTT
TRBD1,TRBV5-4,TRBJ2-7,.,CASSTGQNLLNEQYF,TGTGCCAGCAGCACGGGACAGAACCTCCTCAACGAGCAGTACTTC